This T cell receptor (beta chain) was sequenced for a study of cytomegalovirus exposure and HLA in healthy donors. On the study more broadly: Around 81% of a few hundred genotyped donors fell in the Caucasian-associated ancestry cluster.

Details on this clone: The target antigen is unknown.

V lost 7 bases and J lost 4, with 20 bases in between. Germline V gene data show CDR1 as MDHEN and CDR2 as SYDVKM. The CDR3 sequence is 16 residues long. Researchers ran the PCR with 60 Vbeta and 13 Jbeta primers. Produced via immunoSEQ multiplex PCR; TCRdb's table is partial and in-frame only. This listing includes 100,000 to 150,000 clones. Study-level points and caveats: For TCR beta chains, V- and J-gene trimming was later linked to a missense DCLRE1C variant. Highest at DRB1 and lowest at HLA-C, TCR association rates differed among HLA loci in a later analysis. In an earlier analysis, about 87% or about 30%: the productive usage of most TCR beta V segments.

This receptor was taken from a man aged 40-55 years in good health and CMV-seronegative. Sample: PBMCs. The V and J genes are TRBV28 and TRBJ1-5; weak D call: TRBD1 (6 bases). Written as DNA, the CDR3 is TGTGCCAGCACCGAAGGGGGGGTGCAGGGGAATCAGCCCCAGCATTTT. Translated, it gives CASTEGGVQGNQPQHF.